Sequencing of this T cell receptor (beta chain) was carried out in a study of regulatory T cells in long-lasting Graves disease. Germline lookup yields CDR1 SGHNT and CDR2 YENEEA. The length of the CDR3 is 18 residues. Trimming left V 5 bases short and J 1 base short, with 20 bases between. Through Arm-PCR of CDR3 regions and iRepertoire HTBI primers, TCR beta libraries were built. TCRdb processed the multiplex PCR reads anew with MiXCR; each CDR3 protein has one entry. The table has roughly 500,000 distinct CDR3 sequences, 12% seen once. Time point noted: newly diagnosed GD, antithyroid drugs for less than 3 months. PBMC-extracted RNA yielded the TCR library. These records were also assigned to another study, of T cells in Graves' hyperthyroidism and ophthalmopathy.

The sequenced sample was peripheral blood mononuclear cells (PBMCs), obtained at new diagnosis, from a patient treated with antithyroid drugs. The chain combines TRBV11-3 with TRBJ2-2; D perhaps matches TRBD1 (6 bases). The clonotype originates from a woman in her 30s with Graves disease. The CDR3 reads CASSHRWTDQQNTGELFF. CDR3 DNA sequence: TGTGCCAGCAGCCACCGTTGGACAGACCAACAGAACACCGGGGAGCTGTTTTTT.